This record looks at one T cell receptor (beta chain) sequence and its context. As yet, its antigen is unknown. This sample's treatment: 15 to 20 received Ad26.COV2.S at low or high dose, single or two shots; 5 received placebo; per-sample allocation not given. Specimen acquisition occurred on day 63 following the initial vaccine or placebo injection. As its vector, the vaccine had Ad26, which expressed Wuhan-strain SARS-CoV-2 spike. These data originate in a study of Ad26.COV2.S vaccination and SARS-CoV-2 variants. On the study more broadly: In the COV1001 trial, the donor was in the Ad26.COV2.S arm.

General observations from the study: The authors reported substantial breadth in spike-specific CD8+ and CD4+ T cell responses after vaccination.

The table came from immunoSEQ multiplex PCR; TCRdb's copy has only in-frame clones and leaves some out. In the table there are roughly 350,000 clones, about nine tenths of which are singletons. Source: peripheral blood, taken in a trial of Ad26.COV2.S vaccine versus placebo. This clonotype was obtained from a person between 18 and 59 years old who received the Ad26.COV2.S COVID-19 vaccine or a placebo.

As DNA, the CDR3 is TGTGCCAGCAGTCCACCGCCGGGACGCCAATATAATTCACCCCTCCACTTT. Encoded protein: CASSPPPGRQYNSPLHF. This chain connects TRBV28 to TRBJ1-6; D might be TRBD1 (5 bases). V shed 5 bases and J shed 4 bases, with 18 bases lying between them. This CDR3 has 17 residues. CDR1 and CDR2 from the germline V gene are MDHEN and SYDVKM.